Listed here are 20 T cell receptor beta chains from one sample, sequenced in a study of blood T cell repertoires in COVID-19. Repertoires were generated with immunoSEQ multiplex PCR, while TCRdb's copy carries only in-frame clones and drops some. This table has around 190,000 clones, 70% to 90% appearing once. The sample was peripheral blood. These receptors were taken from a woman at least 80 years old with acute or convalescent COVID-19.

The CDR3 reads CASGVGTGKGETQYF. CDR3 nucleotides: TGTGCCAGCGGGGTTGGGACAGGGAAGGGAGAGACCCAGTACTTC. The chain links TRBV6-5 to TRBJ2-5; 9 nucleotides align to TRBD1. Losses at the gene ends were 8 bases for V and 4 bases for J; bases not matched to a gene: 11. The CDR3 consists of 15 residues. Germline CDR1 MNHEY, CDR2 SVGAGI.

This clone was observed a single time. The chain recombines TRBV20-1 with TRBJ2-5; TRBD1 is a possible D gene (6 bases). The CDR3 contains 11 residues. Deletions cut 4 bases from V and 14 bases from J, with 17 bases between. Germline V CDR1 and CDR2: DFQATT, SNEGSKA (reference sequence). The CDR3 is CSAIPRGILYF. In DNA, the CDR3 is TGCAGTGCTATCCCCAGGGGAATATTATACTTC.

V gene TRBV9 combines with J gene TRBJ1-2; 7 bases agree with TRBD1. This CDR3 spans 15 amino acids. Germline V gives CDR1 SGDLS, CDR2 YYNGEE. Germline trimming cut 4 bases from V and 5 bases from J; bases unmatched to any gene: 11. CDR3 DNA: TGTGCCAGCAGCACCAGGGACAGAGGGGTGTATGGCTACACCTTC. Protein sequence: CASSTRDRGVYGYTF.

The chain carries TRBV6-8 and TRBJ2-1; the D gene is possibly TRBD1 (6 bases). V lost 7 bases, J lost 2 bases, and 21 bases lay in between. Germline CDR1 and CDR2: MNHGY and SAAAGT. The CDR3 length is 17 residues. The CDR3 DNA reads TGTGCCAGCACCCCATGGCCCAGGGGTGTCACCTACAATGAGCAGTTCTTC. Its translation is CASTPWPRGVTYNEQFF.

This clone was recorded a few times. The CDR3 is CTSSHTQGLANFAGELFF. In nucleotides, the CDR3 is TGCACCAGCAGCCATACCCAGGGACTAGCGAATTTCGCCGGGGAGCTGTTTTTT. V is TRBV1 and J is TRBJ2-2; the DNA was not compared with TRBD2, the D call given in the table. TRBV1 is a pseudogene segment. CDR3 size: 18 residues.

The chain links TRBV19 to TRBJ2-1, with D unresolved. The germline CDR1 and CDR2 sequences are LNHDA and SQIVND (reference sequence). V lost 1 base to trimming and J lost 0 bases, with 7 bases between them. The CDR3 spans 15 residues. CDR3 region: CASSIGLYSYNEQFF. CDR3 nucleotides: TGTGCCAGTAGTATAGGACTTTACTCCTACAATGAGCAGTTCTTC.

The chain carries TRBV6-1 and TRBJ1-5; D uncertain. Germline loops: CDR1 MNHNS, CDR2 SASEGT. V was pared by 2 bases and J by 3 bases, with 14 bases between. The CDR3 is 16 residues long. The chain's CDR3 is CASSESPGVINQPQHF. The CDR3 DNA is TGTGCCAGCAGTGAAAGCCCCGGGGTCATCAATCAGCCCCAGCATTTT.

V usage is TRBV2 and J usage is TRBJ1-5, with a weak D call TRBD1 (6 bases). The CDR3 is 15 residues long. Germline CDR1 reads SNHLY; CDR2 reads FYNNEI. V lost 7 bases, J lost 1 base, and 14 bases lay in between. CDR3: CASKQWQGSNQPQHF. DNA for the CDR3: TGTGCCAGCAAACAATGGCAGGGGAGCAATCAGCCCCAGCATTTT.

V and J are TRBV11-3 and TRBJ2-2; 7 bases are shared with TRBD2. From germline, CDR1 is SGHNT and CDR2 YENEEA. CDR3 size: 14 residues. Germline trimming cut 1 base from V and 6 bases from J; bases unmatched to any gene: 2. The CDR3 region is CASSLGLASGELFF. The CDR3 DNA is TGTGCCAGCAGCTTAGGACTAGCTTCCGGGGAGCTGTTTTTT.

The CDR3 protein is CASSYDPQHVADTQYF. The CDR3 DNA is TGTGCCAGCAGTTACGACCCACAGCACGTCGCAGATACGCAGTATTTT. The V gene is TRBV6-2 or TRBV6-3, the J gene TRBJ2-3; D unresolved. Germline V gives CDR1 MNHEY, CDR2 SVGEGT. V lost 2 bases and J lost 4, with 16 bases in between. This CDR3 is built from 16 residues.

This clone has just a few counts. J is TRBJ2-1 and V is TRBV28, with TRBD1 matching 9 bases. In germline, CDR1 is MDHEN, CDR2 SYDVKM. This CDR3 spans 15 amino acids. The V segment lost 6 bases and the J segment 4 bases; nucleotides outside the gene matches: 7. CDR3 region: CASRVTGGPYNEQFF. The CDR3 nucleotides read TGTGCCAGCAGGGTTACAGGGGGCCCATACAATGAGCAGTTCTTC.

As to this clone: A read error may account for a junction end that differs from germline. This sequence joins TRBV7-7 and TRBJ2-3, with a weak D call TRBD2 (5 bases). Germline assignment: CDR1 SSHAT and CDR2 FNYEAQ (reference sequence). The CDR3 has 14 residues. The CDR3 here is CASSSDRLTDTQYF. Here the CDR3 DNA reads TGTGCTAGCAGCTCAGACCGACTAACAGATACGCAGTATTTT. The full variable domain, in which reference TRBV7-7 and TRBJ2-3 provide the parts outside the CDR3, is GAGVSQSPRYKVTKRGQDVTLRCDPISSHATLYWYQQALGQGPEFLTYFNYEAQPDKSGLPSDRFSAERPEGSISTLTIQRTEQRDSAMYRCASSSDRLTDTQYFGPGTRLTVL.

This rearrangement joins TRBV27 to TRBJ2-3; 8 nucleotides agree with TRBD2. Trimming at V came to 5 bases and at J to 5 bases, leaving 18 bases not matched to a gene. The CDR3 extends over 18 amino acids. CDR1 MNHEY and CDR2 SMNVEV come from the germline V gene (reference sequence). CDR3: CASSPLLAGTIGLDTQYF. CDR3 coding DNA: TGTGCCAGCAGTCCCCTGTTAGCGGGGACCATTGGTCTAGATACGCAGTATTTT.

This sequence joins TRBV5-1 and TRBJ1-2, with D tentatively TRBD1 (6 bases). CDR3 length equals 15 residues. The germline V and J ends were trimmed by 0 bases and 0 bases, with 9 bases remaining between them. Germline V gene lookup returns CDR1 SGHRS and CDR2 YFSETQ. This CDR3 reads CASSLEGHPNYGYTF. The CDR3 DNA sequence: TGCGCCAGCAGCTTGGAGGGACATCCTAACTATGGCTACACCTTC.

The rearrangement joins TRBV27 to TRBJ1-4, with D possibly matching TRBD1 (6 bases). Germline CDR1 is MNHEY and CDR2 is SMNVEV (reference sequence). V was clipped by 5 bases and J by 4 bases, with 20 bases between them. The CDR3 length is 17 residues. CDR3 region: CASSPWVRTAVNEKLFF. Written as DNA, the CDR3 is TGTGCCAGCAGTCCATGGGTCCGGACAGCTGTTAATGAAAAACTGTTTTTT.

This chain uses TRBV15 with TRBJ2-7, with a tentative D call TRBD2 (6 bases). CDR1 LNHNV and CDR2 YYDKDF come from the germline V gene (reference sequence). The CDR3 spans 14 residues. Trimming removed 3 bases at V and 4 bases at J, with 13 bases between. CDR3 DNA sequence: TGTGCCACCAGCAGGCCGGCGGGGCTATACGAGCAGTACTTC. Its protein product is CATSRPAGLYEQYF.

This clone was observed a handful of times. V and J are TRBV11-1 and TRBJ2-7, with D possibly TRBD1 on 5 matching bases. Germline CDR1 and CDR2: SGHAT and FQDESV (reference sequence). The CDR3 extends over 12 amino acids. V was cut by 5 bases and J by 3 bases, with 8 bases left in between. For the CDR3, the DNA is TGTGCCAGCAGCAGAGGACACTACGAGCAGTACTTC. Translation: CASSRGHYEQYF.

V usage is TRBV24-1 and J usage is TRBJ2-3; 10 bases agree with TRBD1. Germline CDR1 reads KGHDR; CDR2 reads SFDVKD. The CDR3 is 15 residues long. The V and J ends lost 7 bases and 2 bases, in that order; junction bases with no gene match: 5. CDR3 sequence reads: CATSGTGDYTDTQYF. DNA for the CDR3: TGTGCCACCAGCGGGACAGGGGATTACACAGATACGCAGTATTTT.

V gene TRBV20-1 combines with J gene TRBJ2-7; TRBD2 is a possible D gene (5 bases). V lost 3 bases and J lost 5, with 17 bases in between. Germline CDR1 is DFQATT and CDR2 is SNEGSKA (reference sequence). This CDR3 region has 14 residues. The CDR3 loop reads CSASSPHPGNEQYF. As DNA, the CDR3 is TGCAGTGCTAGTTCTCCCCATCCCGGGAACGAGCAGTACTTC.

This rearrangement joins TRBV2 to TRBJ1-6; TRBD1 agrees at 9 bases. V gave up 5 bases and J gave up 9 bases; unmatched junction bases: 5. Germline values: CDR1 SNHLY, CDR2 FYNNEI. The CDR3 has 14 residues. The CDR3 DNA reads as TGTGCCAGCAGTACCGGGACAGGGATTTCACCCCTCCACTTT. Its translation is CASSTGTGISPLHF.